Given below is one TCR beta chain in context. Its antigen target is currently unknown. Base qualities are not at hand, and no much larger clone is one base apart. The CDR3 regions of human TCRbeta chains were analyzed by immunosequencing. The study's own analysis went as follows. Repertoire TCRs were checked for matches against a reference library of SARS-CoV-2-specific TCRs that had been generated using the MIRA antigen-specificity platform. Breadth meant the fraction of unique TCRs that were SARS-CoV-2-associated, whereas depth meant the fraction of total T cells that were SARS-CoV-2-associated. Using the MIRA data, each spike-specific TCR was assigned both to the spike region to which the TCR was reactive and to a CD4 or CD8 class. Log10-transformed breadth and depth values were compared by one-way ANOVA with Sidak's multiple comparisons tests. TCRdb carries this immuneACCESS record with in-frame sequences only. Its versions omit some clonotypes, under half of them owing to an unresolved V gene in the studies checked, with the rest unexplained. V, J and clone size reflect that table, while D and trimming were determined from the DNA. The sample contains about 130,000 clones, roughly nine tenths of them found a single time. The ten largest clones capture about 1.9% of the sample.

Per the publication, the time point label means: baseline before first vaccination. The vaccinee samples were drawn from two UK trials, COV001 and COV002, one of which was a single-blind randomized controlled phase 2/3 trial testing AZD1222 (ChAdOx1 nCoV-19) in healthy adults. Trial participant PBMC samples were collected at day 0 and day 28 after the second dose for TCRbeta chain sequencing. CDR1 and CDR2 are read off the germline V gene as MNHEY and SVGAGI. CDR3 length: 15 amino acids, cysteine to phenylalanine. Only the CDR3 portion is preserved as DNA: 45 bases, with reading frame beginning at the first base. V is pruned by 6 bases and J by 1 base, leaving 4 bases of the junction without a gene match. This entry belongs to a study of T cell responses to AZD1222 COVID-19 vaccine (dated by TCRdb to the early 2020s). A note on the overall study: AZD1222 recipients whose second dose came at about 4 weeks and those whose second dose came at about 12 weeks were combined into one group, since spike-specific TCR depth and breadth did not differ between the two schedules. A total of just over 230 trial participants underwent TCR sequencing, of whom 207 had received two doses of AZD1222 and some 25 had received two doses of the MenACWY control vaccine. Trial participants were enrolled by age into subgroups of 18-55, 56-69 and 70-plus years, and roughly 160, 29 and 62 TCR-sequenced participants, respectively, were included in these subgroups. Broad study findings and their caveats: Only six or seven AZD1222 recipients were SARS-CoV-2 seropositive at baseline, limiting conclusions about previously exposed vaccinees. Spike-specific TCR breadth and depth rose significantly after two AZD1222 doses compared with day 0 and with MenACWY recipients. Because no day 14 peak-response samples were available, repertoires were characterized only after the peak T cell response. In the small 56-69-year group, the increase in depth fell short of significance, most likely because of low power. The whole spike protein was spanned by vaccine-associated CD4 TCRs, and dominant responses were seen in regions 160-218 and 743-854. Participants were mostly white British and included more females than males, and it was suggested by the authors that clonal diversity may have been underestimated. Reportedly, almost half of the unique spike-specific TCRs recognized epitopes lying outside the regions that are mutated in the B.1.351 and B.1.1.7 variants.

The source of this sequence is an adult in good health. Here the sequenced sample was peripheral blood, taken on day 0 of AZD1222 vaccination. The rearranged chain carries TRBV6-5 and TRBJ2-1, and TRBD1 matches 9 of the central bases. CDR3 region: CASSQGQGSYNEQFF. The nucleotides are TGTGCCAGCAGCCAGGGACAGGGTTCCTACAATGAGCAGTTCTTC.